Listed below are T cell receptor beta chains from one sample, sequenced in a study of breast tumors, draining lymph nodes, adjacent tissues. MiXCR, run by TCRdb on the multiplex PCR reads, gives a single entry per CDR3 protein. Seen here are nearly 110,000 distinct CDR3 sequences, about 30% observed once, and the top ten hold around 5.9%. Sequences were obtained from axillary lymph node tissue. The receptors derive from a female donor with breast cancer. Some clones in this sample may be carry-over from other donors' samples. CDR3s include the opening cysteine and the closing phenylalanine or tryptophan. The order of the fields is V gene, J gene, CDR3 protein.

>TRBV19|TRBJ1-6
CASRDRGNSPLHF
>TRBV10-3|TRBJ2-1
CAIRMGGTADNEQFF
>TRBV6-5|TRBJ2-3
CASSFNRGSTDTQYF
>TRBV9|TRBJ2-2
CASSVGTNTGEPFF
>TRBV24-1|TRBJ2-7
CATIPIASRAYEQYF
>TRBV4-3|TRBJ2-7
CASSQGRRVSYEQYF
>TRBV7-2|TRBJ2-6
CASSLRGLAGGTSGANVLTF
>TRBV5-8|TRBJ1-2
CASSLWDANYGYTF
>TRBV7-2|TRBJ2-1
CASSLRRAAYNEQFF
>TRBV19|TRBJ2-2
CASSMGDRAGELFF
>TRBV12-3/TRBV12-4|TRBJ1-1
CASSFVGPDTEAFF
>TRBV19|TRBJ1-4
CASSIPDGYEKLFF
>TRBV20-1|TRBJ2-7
CSALLAGEVYEQYF
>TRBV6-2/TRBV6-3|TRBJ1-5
CASSYKQGRGGDQPQHF
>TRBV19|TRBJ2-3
CASSIGLAATDTQYF
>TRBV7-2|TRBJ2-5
CASSLTLQETQYF
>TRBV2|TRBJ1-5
CASSEEGPGNLAYEHF
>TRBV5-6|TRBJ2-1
CASSLQGGYNEQFF
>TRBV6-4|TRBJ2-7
CASSDLAGGHEQYF
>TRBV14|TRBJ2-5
CASSREGDALQETQYF
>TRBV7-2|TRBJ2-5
CASSLEYFNQETQYF
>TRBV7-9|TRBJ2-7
CASSLYLGSYEQYF